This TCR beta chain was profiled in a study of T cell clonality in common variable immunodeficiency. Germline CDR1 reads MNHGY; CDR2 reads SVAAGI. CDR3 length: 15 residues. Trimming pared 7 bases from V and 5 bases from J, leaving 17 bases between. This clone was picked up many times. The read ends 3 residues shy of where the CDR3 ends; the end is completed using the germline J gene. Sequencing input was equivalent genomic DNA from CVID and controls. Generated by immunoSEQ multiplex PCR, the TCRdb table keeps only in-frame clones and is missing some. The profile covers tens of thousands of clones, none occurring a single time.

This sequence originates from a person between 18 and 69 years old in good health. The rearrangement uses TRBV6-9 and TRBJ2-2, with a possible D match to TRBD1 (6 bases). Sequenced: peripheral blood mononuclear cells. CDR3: CASTNAGVRTGELFF. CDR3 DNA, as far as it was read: TGTGCCAGCACCAACGCAGGGGTCCGTACCGGGGAG.